The 18 T cell receptor beta chains presented below share a single source sample, sequenced in a study of T cell responses to AZD1222 COVID-19 vaccine. TCRdb's table, derived via immunoSEQ multiplex PCR, lists solely in-frame clones and lacks some. The data show approximately 140,000 clones, about nine tenths seen once. The sequences come from peripheral blood, collected 28 days after the second AZD1222 dose. These receptors originate from an adult who received the AZD1222 COVID-19 vaccine.

V usage is TRBV2 and J usage is TRBJ1-2, with 9 bases matching TRBD1. The CDR3 runs 14 residues. Germline V lookup: CDR1 SNHLY, CDR2 FYNNEI. V was pared by 7 bases and J by 2 bases, with 5 bases of the junction left unmatched. The CDR3 spells CASTGQGSNYGYTF. CDR3 in DNA: TGTGCCAGCACTGGACAGGGGTCCAACTATGGCTACACCTTC.

The V call is TRBV30, the J call TRBJ2-7; tentative D call: TRBD1 (6 bases). The CDR3 runs to 13 residues. V lost 3 bases and J lost 1, with 10 bases in between. In germline, CDR1 is GTSNPN, CDR2 SVGIG (reference sequence). The CDR3 region has the DNA TGTGCCTGGAGGCCGGGACAATCCTACGAGCAGTACTTC. It codes for CAWRPGQSYEQYF.

The chain combines TRBV5-1 with TRBJ2-3; D is possibly TRBD2 (6 bases). V dropped 0 bases and J dropped 3 bases, with 11 bases sitting between them. The germline gives CDR1 SGHRS, CDR2 YFSETQ. This CDR3 is built from 15 residues. CDR3 protein: CASSLDGGRTDTQYF. In DNA form, the CDR3 reads TGCGCCAGCAGCTTGGACGGGGGTAGGACAGATACGCAGTATTTT.

In regard to this clone: This CDR3 is also generated by other DNA sequences in the sample. The chain combines TRBV7-9 with TRBJ2-4; D gene ambiguous. From germline, CDR1 is SEHNR and CDR2 FQNEAQ (reference sequence). The CDR3 length is 15 residues. V lost 2 bases, J lost 0 bases, and 8 bases lay in between. This chain's CDR3 is CASSLPGLAKNIQYF. The CDR3 coding sequence is TGTGCCAGCAGCTTACCAGGCTTAGCCAAAAACATTCAGTACTTC.

The chain carries TRBV19 and TRBJ2-7; TRBD1 matches at 7 bases. Germline CDR1 is LNHDA and CDR2 is SQIVND (reference sequence). This CDR3 is 15 amino acids long. Trimming took 5 bases from V and 0 from J; bases not matched to a gene: 7. This chain's CDR3 is CASSGTVGNSYEQYF. The CDR3 DNA sequence: TGTGCCAGTAGTGGGACAGTTGGTAACTCCTACGAGCAGTACTTC. The whole variable domain, filled in from reference TRBV19 and TRBJ2-7, reads DGGITQSPKYLFRKEGQNVTLSCEQNLNHDAMYWYRQDPGQGLRLIYYSQIVNDFQKGDIAEGYSVSREKKESFPLTVTSAQKNPTAFYLCASSGTVGNSYEQYFGPGTRLTVT.

J is TRBJ2-2 and V is TRBV11-2; D perhaps matches TRBD2 (6 bases). V gave up 1 base and J gave up 5 bases, with 11 bases separating them. Germline lookup yields CDR1 SGHAT and CDR2 FQNNGV. The CDR3 sequence is 15 residues long. The CDR3 DNA reads TGTGCCAGCAGCTTAGTTGGGGGGAGTACCGGGGAGCTGTTTTTT. It specifies CASSLVGGSTGELFF.

This chain joins TRBV30 and TRBJ2-5; D uncertain. CDR3 length: 12 amino acids. Trimming stripped 2 bases from V and 3 bases from J, with 7 bases between. Germline CDR1 GTSNPN, CDR2 SVGIG (reference sequence). CDR3 coding DNA: TGTGCCTGGAGTCATGGAAAAGAGACCCAGTACTTC. Translating gives CAWSHGKETQYF.

The rearrangement links TRBV6-6 to TRBJ1-5; a weak D match, TRBD1 (6 bases). The CDR3 is 14 residues long. The V and J ends lost 2 bases and 4 bases respectively, with 9 bases between them. Germline V gene sequence: CDR1 MNHNY, CDR2 SVGAGI (reference sequence). This CDR3 reads CASSYLQGNQPQHF. The CDR3 DNA reads TGTGCCAGCAGTTACCTGCAGGGGAATCAGCCCCAGCATTTT.

This clone was observed once. The rearrangement joins TRBV24-1 to TRBJ1-4; D is undetermined. Trimming pared 9 bases from V and 8 bases from J, leaving 12 bases between. Germline V gene sequence: CDR1 KGHDR, CDR2 SFDVKD. The CDR3 sequence is 12 residues long. CDR3 in amino acids: CATLCRSEKLFF. The CDR3 DNA is TGTGCCACCTTGTGTAGATCCGAAAAACTGTTTTTT.

The V call is TRBV29-1, the J call TRBJ1-4, with D perhaps TRBD1 (6 bases). Per germline, CDR1 SQVTM and CDR2 ANQGSEA. Trimming pared 6 bases from V and 7 bases from J, leaving 15 bases between. The CDR3 length is 13 residues. The CDR3 nucleotides read TGCAGCGTGGACCCGGGGGCTTCTGAAAAACTGTTTTTT. Amino acids: CSVDPGASEKLFF.

The rearrangement uses TRBV4-1 and TRBJ1-2, with D hard to call. The V gene's germline CDR1 is MGHRA and CDR2 YSYEKL. The CDR3 extends over 13 amino acids. V dropped 1 base and J dropped 5 bases, with 8 bases sitting between them. The CDR3 is CASSQVGGYGYTF. CDR3 coding DNA: TGCGCCAGCAGCCAAGTGGGAGGGTATGGCTACACCTTC.

The chain combines TRBV19 with TRBJ2-7, with 14 bases matching TRBD2. This CDR3 region has 15 residues. The germline gives CDR1 LNHDA, CDR2 SQIVND (reference sequence). Trimming took 1 base from V and 6 from J; bases not matched to a gene: 2. CDR3 protein: CASSIGGTSGSEQYF. In DNA form, the CDR3 reads TGTGCCAGTAGTATAGGCGGGACTAGCGGGAGCGAGCAGTACTTC.

The chain's CDR3 is CASSIQGPFGGYTF. The CDR3 region has the DNA TGTGCCAGTAGTATACAAGGACCCTTTGGTGGCTACACCTTC. The chain links TRBV19 to TRBJ1-2; no clear D. Germline lookup yields CDR1 LNHDA and CDR2 SQIVND (reference sequence). This CDR3 spans 14 amino acids. The V and J ends lost 2 bases and 7 bases respectively, with 14 bases between them.

V and J are TRBV6-5 and TRBJ1-1; 7 positions match TRBD1. Unmatched junction bases numbered 6, after V lost 2 bases and J lost 0 bases. The CDR3 spans 16 residues. Germline CDR1 is MNHEY and CDR2 is SVGAGI. The CDR3 is CASSYLKTGLNTEAFF. CDR3 nucleotide sequence: TGTGCCAGCAGTTACCTAAAGACAGGGCTGAACACTGAAGCTTTCTTT.

The rearrangement links TRBV19 to TRBJ1-2; TRBD1 aligns across 7 bases. After removal of 2 bases from V and 0 bases from J, the junction contained 3 bases not matched to a gene. The CDR3 covers 15 residues. The germline CDR1 and CDR2 sequences are LNHDA and SQIVND (reference sequence). CDR3 DNA: TGTGCCAGTAGTATAACAGGGGAACCTAACTATGGCTACACCTTC. Translating it yields CASSITGEPNYGYTF.

V and J are TRBV9 and TRBJ2-3, with 8 bases identical to TRBD2. The CDR3 contains 14 residues. Germline V gives CDR1 SGDLS, CDR2 YYNGEE. J gave up 8 bases and V 1 base, and 6 bases lay outside the gene matches. Written as DNA, the CDR3 is TGTGCCAGCAGCGTAACTAGCGGTCCGGGTACGCAGTATTTT. Translation gives CASSVTSGPGTQYF.

This rearrangement joins TRBV28 to TRBJ2-1; the D gene could be TRBD1 or TRBD2 (5 bases each). The CDR3 extends over 13 amino acids. Trimming took off 2 bases at V and 10 bases at J, with 12 bases between the two ends. CDR1 and CDR2 from the germline V gene are MDHEN and SYDVKM. The CDR3 loop is CASSLGTPREQFF. Here the CDR3 DNA reads TGTGCCAGCAGTTTAGGGACCCCCCGGGAGCAGTTCTTC.

This chain joins TRBV6-2 or TRBV6-3 and TRBJ1-1, with 10 bases aligning to TRBD1. V lost 4 bases and J lost 4; bases outside the gene matches: 12. This CDR3 is built from 17 residues. The germline gives CDR1 MNHEY, CDR2 SVGEGT. The CDR3, as DNA: TGTGCCAGCAGTTCAGCGGGCTTGGGGGACAGGGGCACTGAAGCTTTCTTT. Amino acid sequence: CASSSAGLGDRGTEAFF.